This T cell receptor beta chain derives from a study of cytomegalovirus exposure and HLA in healthy donors (dated by TCRdb to the late 2010s). About the full investigation: An earlier analysis of a few hundred of the donors reported about 300 Gb of sequence data and 117 million unique TCR beta sequences obtained from around 180 million T cells. An early release that covered approximately 600 HLA-typed donors contained around 330 gigabases of sequencing data and 85 million to 100 million unique TCR sequences. Of the roughly 420 genotyped donors, roughly 76% were placed in the genetic ancestry cluster associated with self-reported Caucasian donors. The study was designed to test whether signatures of past pathogen exposure could be identified by cataloging public T cell receptors. Using immunosequencing, the study profiled T cell repertoires from about 620 subjects and related those repertoires to cytomegalovirus serostatus. Along with the roughly 670-subject first cohort, a separate validation cohort of over 90 different subjects was used. High-throughput TCR immunosequencing, statistical association of individual TCRs with disease status, and machine learning were combined to predict cytomegalovirus infection status. A later analysis re-analyzed previously published TCR beta repertoires from roughly 690 donors and added high-resolution HLA genotyping to study TCR occurrence patterns. Rather than drawing on any new phenotypic data, the later analysis identified candidate immune exposures from TCR beta sequences and the way those sequences occurred across donors. An earlier analysis of fewer than 700 of the donors applied high-throughput TCR beta sequencing to assess whether each TCR beta V gene segment acted as functional or pseudogenic. Alongside the repertoire data, information on donor age, sex, ethnicity and CMV serostatus was compiled. A later genetic analysis took genome-wide SNP genotypes for about three fifths of the roughly 670 donors and used that subset as a discovery cohort. Every discovery cohort repertoire had been produced on one sequencing platform. Both class I and class II loci were covered by HLA typing, at four-digit resolution. The number of donors typed differed by locus, with about 629-630 for A, B, C, DRB1 and DQB1, 522 for DQA1, 606 for DPA1, and under 490 for DPB1. A handful of DR-DQ haplotypes were treated as single units for association and clustering because of strong linkage in the cohort. Across some 400 genotyped donors of the cohort, an average of roughly 200,000 unique TCR beta nucleotide sequences per donor were sequenced, and 15% to 20% of those sequences were non-productive. Findings and caveats that apply to the study as a whole: In vitro tests confirmed that a few of the cytomegalovirus-associated TCR beta chains recognize cytomegalovirus antigens. In both the original and validation cohorts, the classifier was reported to diagnose cytomegalovirus status with high specificity and sensitivity. Because HLA typing was missing for some donors at each locus, association tests included only the typed subset. Compared with the roughly 720-donor mean, donors in an Asian-associated ancestry cluster had fewer N-insertions in productive TCRs, according to a later genetic analysis. The cohort was sequenced for TCR beta chains only, and without alpha or paired-chain data the features that could be detected were limited. Strong co-occurrence of HLA alleles, especially DR and DQ, made assigning TCR associations to individual alleles difficult. In the study, about 150 TCR beta chains were listed as associated with cytomegalovirus. Across donors, most TCR sequences were observed very rarely, whereas some public TCRs were present in many individuals. An earlier analysis of approximately 600 of the donors showed that most TCR beta V segments appeared in productive rearrangements either about 87% or about 30% of the time, which broadly matched IMGT annotations. Because the 87-base-pair reads could not distinguish some IMGT-functional V segments, including TRBV6-2 and TRBV6-3, those segments were excluded. The authors suggested that the approach could potentially be generalized to other disease states and immunological phenotypes. In a later genetic analysis, a missense DCLRE1C variant was associated with V-gene and J-gene trimming of TCR beta chains, and the association was replicated in an independent cohort. About 15 rarely observed V segments, including chromosome 9 orphons, were excluded from the earlier analysis of a few hundred of the donors because counts were too low. Correlated functional status among segregating V segments might be attributable to linkage disequilibrium, but an unknown experimental factor could not be ruled out. In a later analysis, TCR association rates were found to vary across HLA loci, with the most associated TCRs seen for DRB1 alleles and the fewest for HLA-C alleles. Roughly uniform sequencing depth across donors was assumed in presence/absence analyses, although this assumption may not hold. Several of the top co-occurrence clusters appeared to be linked to parvovirus B19, influenza, CMV and Epstein-Barr virus, according to a later analysis. A later analysis associated around 16,000 TCR beta sequences with specific HLA alleles at a false discovery rate of 0.05. In a later analysis, HLA-associated TCR beta chains were found to be more clonally expanded and to have lower generation probabilities than equally common non-associated chains. A group of highly shared sequence variants was considered likely to be a technical artifact of the sequencing pipeline. A later analysis found that most CMV-associated TCR beta chains appeared HLA-restricted, with HLA associations seemingly driven largely by CMV exposure. A further reported finding was that TCR beta sequences accurately predicted the HLA-A and HLA-B alleles for most subjects in the first cohort. The only immune exposure information available for the cohort was CMV serostatus.

On this clone itself: The antigen it binds to is not known. Base qualities are not provided; no much larger clone lies one nucleotide away.

Preparation of the library involved the immunoSEQ multiplex PCR assay. A mixture of 60 forward primers for TCR Vbeta segments and 13 reverse primers for TCR Jbeta segments was used in the multiplex PCR. Amplification of the CDR3 region of rearranged TCR beta genes was performed with a multiplex PCR assay on genomic DNA. The Illumina HiSeq System was used to sequence the amplified TCR beta libraries as 87-base-pair reads. In the paper's pipeline: Across the roughly 600 repertoires, a later analysis counted 60 million to 90 million unique TCR beta chains, around 11 million of which were shared by at least two donors. A nearest-neighbor algorithm error-corrected the raw reads and collapsed the reads into unique sequences, merging closely related sequences to remove PCR and sequencing errors. V, D and J gene segments were assigned by aligning CDR3 sequences to IMGT reference sequences. For a sequence to be retained, a match of at least six nucleotides was required to both a V gene segment and a J gene segment. Rearrangements were called productive when the CDR3 lacked stop codons and stayed in frame with V and J; all others were non-productive. Following IMGT convention, CDR3 was defined as the stretch from the second conserved V-encoded cysteine up to the conserved J-encoded phenylalanine. The earlier analysis of approximately 500 of the donors excluded sequences that lacked an unambiguous match to a single V gene segment. An earlier analysis of several hundred of the donors called V segments functional above 56.7% productive rearrangements and segregating when the between-donor standard deviation exceeded 5%. To diagnose cytomegalovirus status from the catalog of TCR beta chain sequences, a statistical classification framework was built. V and J gene assignment, in a later analysis, came from comparing TCR nucleotide sequences with IMGT/GENE-DB human TR gene sequences. The TCRdist pipeline was used in a later analysis to assign CDR3 sequences and most-parsimonious VDJ recombination scenarios. In a later analysis, each TCR beta chain was defined by its CDR3 amino acid sequence together with its V-gene family, and reads lacking a unique V-gene family were excluded. As a way to deal with suspected cross-contamination and a sequencing artifact, a later analysis dropped 450 to 600 nucleotide sequences that were highly shared and had low generation probability. In a later analysis, a clonal expansion index was calculated for each public chain from normalized within-repertoire ranks of inferred template counts. In a later analysis, generation probabilities were computed with a VDJ recombination model fitted to out-of-frame rearrangements, and the resulting probabilities were checked against IGoR. In a later analysis, TCR-TCR, TCR-HLA and TCR-CMV co-occurrence was scored with hypergeometric tests, and a repertoire-size bias correction was applied to TCR pairs. In a later analysis, false discovery rates were estimated by permuting HLA or CMV assignments 20 times. A later analysis grouped co-occurring TCRs with DBSCAN, adding TCRdist sequence similarity when clustering within HLA-allele-positive subsets. For co-occurrence clustering, repertoires with fewer than 30,000 or more than 120,000 public chains were excluded, along with several repertoires with anomalous nucleotide sharing. TCRdb retrieved this table from immuneACCESS and kept in-frame rearrangements only. Not all clones are present; in checked studies, unresolved V genes account for under half, and no reason is known for the remainder. That table is the source of V, J and clone size, and D and trimming were worked out from the DNA. The sample table shows approximately 150,000 clones, and approximately 80% are seen once. Around 14% of the sample belongs to the ten largest clones.

The cohort comprised approximately 700 healthy bone marrow donors. At the time of sampling, every cohort member was nominally healthy, though immune exposures that went unrecorded were likely present. The donor tested CMV seronegative, placing the donor among the 350 to 400 seronegative members of the cohort. A peripheral blood sample was collected from each donor, and TCR beta sequencing was performed on peripheral blood mononuclear cells. Genomic DNA was extracted from the blood cell samples with the Qiagen DNeasy Blood Extraction Kit. V lost 5 bases and J lost 3 bases; the stretch between them is 16 bases long. From the germline V gene (reference sequence), CDR1 is PRHDT and CDR2 is FYEKMQ. The cysteine opens and the phenylalanine closes a CDR3 of 15 amino acids. CDR3 DNA only is kept here, 45 bases in frame from base 1.

Sample: PBMCs. The sequence links TRBV13 to TRBJ2-5, with a weak D call of TRBD1 (6 bases match). This clonotype was sampled from a woman between 35 and 50 years old in good health and CMV-seronegative. The CDR3 protein is CASSLRQAQKETQYF. The nucleotides are TGTGCCAGCAGCCTAAGACAGGCGCAGAAAGAGACCCAGTACTTC.